Listed below are T cell receptor beta chains from one sample, sequenced in a study of cytomegalovirus exposure and HLA in healthy donors. Here immunoSEQ multiplex PCR was the method, and the copy in TCRdb shows in-frame clones only, minus some. In the table there are about 83,000 clones, about 70% of which are singletons. The sample comprised PBMCs. These receptors came from a man aged 60 to 75 in good health and CMV-seronegative. Both conserved end residues are part of each CDR3. Fields, in order: CDR3 protein, CDR3 DNA, J gene, V gene, CDR3 length, D gene, clone size. The D gene is left open where the match is weak. Size is stated for part of the rows, as once, few or many counts, or as a class when the clone is expanded.

CDR3: CASSVVLGGQETQYF
DNA: TGTGCCAGCAGCGTAGTCCTAGGCGGCCAAGAGACCCAGTACTTC
J: TRBJ2-5
V: TRBV9
length: 15
D: .
size: .

CDR3: CAWTMDLGSLHSYEQYF
DNA: TGTGCCTGGACGATGGATTTAGGGAGCCTTCATTCCTACGAGCAGTACTTC
J: TRBJ2-7
V: TRBV30
length: 17
D: .
size: .

CDR3: CASSRPSRTQNTEAFF
DNA: TGTGCCAGCAGCAGGCCTTCAAGGACACAGAACACTGAAGCTTTCTTT
J: TRBJ1-1
V: TRBV5-4
length: 16
D: .
size: .

CDR3: CASSPHDRGTGELFF
DNA: TGCGCCAGCAGCCCACATGACAGGGGCACCGGGGAGCTGTTTTTT
J: TRBJ2-2
V: TRBV4-3
length: 15
D: TRBD1
size: .

CDR3: CASSQQGMTAGYTF
DNA: TGTGCCAGCAGTCAACAGGGGATGACGGCTGGCTACACCTTC
J: TRBJ1-2
V: TRBV6-6
length: 14
D: TRBD1
size: .

CDR3: CASRDSGRARETQYF
DNA: TGTGCCAGCAGGGATAGCGGGAGGGCCCGAGAGACCCAGTACTTC
J: TRBJ2-5
V: TRBV6-6
length: 15
D: TRBD2
size: .

CDR3: CASREESTDTQYF
DNA: TGTGCCAGCAGGGAGGAGAGCACAGATACGCAGTATTTT
J: TRBJ2-3
V: TRBV6-6
length: 13
D: .
size: .

CDR3: CSAAGQVNNEQYF
DNA: TGCAGCGCAGCAGGACAGGTGAACAACGAGCAGTACTTC
J: TRBJ2-7
V: TRBV29-1
length: 13
D: TRBD1
size: few

CDR3: CSLKDRVSTEAFF
DNA: TGCAGCCTTAAGGACAGGGTCTCTACTGAAGCTTTCTTT
J: TRBJ1-1
V: TRBV29-1
length: 13
D: TRBD1
size: .

CDR3: CASSPTGGTGELFF
DNA: TGTGCCAGCAGTCCGACAGGGGGGACCGGGGAGCTGTTTTTT
J: TRBJ2-2
V: TRBV28
length: 14
D: TRBD1
size: .

CDR3: CASILSLAGGYEQYF
DNA: TGTGCCAGCATCTTATCCCTCGCAGGGGGCTACGAGCAGTACTTC
J: TRBJ2-7
V: TRBV6-6
length: 15
D: TRBD1
size: .

CDR3: CASSPGLLDTQYF
DNA: TGCGCCAGCAGTCCCGGACTATTAGATACGCAGTATTTT
J: TRBJ2-3
V: TRBV10-1
length: 13
D: .
size: few

CDR3: CASSERATYEQYF
DNA: TGTGCCAGCAGCGAGCGAGCAACCTACGAGCAGTACTTC
J: TRBJ2-7
V: TRBV6-5
length: 13
D: .
size: .

CDR3: CASSITDSSYEQYF
DNA: TGTGCCAGCAGTATTACGGACAGCTCCTACGAGCAGTACTTC
J: TRBJ2-7
V: TRBV7-8
length: 14
D: .
size: few

CDR3: CASSTGQIREKLFF
DNA: TGTGCCAGCAGCACGGGACAGATCCGCGAAAAACTGTTTTTT
J: TRBJ1-4
V: TRBV7-6
length: 14
D: TRBD1
size: once

CDR3: CASSLARQGNTEAFF
DNA: TGTGCCAGCAGCTTAGCGCGTCAGGGGAACACTGAAGCTTTCTTT
J: TRBJ1-1
V: TRBV7-2
length: 15
D: .
size: .

CDR3: CASSLAGAHSYNEQFF
DNA: TGCGCCAGCAGTCTAGCGGGAGCCCACTCCTACAATGAGCAGTTCTTC
J: TRBJ2-1
V: TRBV5-1
length: 16
D: TRBD2
size: .

CDR3: CASSQWDRGETQYF
DNA: TGTGCCAGCAGCCAGTGGGACAGGGGAGAGACCCAGTACTTC
J: TRBJ2-5
V: TRBV14
length: 14
D: TRBD1
size: once

CDR3: CASSVGLSGRAGGELFF
DNA: TGTGCCAGCAGCGTCGGGCTTAGCGGGAGGGCCGGCGGGGAGCTGTTTTTT
J: TRBJ2-2
V: TRBV5-4
length: 17
D: TRBD2
size: .

CDR3: CASSEVTGPGAFF
DNA: TGTGCCAGCAGTGAAGTTACAGGGCCGGGAGCTTTCTTT
J: TRBJ1-1
V: TRBV6-1
length: 13
D: .
size: few

CDR3: CASSPSWGRQQFF
DNA: TGTGCCAGCAGCCCCAGTTGGGGGCGGCAGCAGTTCTTC
J: TRBJ2-1
V: TRBV7-9
length: 13
D: .
size: .

CDR3: CASSTIRDSGNTIYF
DNA: TGTGCCAGCAGTACCATCCGGGACTCTGGAAACACCATATATTTT
J: TRBJ1-3
V: TRBV6-5
length: 15
D: .
size: .

CDR3: CASSLIDRGRPYEQYF
DNA: TGTGCCAGCAGCCTCATCGACAGGGGGCGCCCCTACGAGCAGTACTTC
J: TRBJ2-7
V: TRBV28
length: 16
D: TRBD1
size: .

CDR3: CASSFGGGETQYF
DNA: TGTGCCAGCAGTTTTGGTGGCGGAGAGACCCAGTACTTC
J: TRBJ2-5
V: TRBV28
length: 13
D: .
size: .

CDR3: CASSLGDRGSYEQYF
DNA: TGTGCCAGCAGCTTAGGGGACAGGGGTTCCTACGAGCAGTACTTC
J: TRBJ2-7
V: TRBV7-6
length: 15
D: TRBD1
size: .

CDR3: CASSNIAGDTQYF
DNA: TGCGCCAGCAGTAACATCGCAGGGGATACGCAGTATTTT
J: TRBJ2-3
V: TRBV10-1
length: 13
D: .
size: few

CDR3: CASSQSGGGTDTQYF
DNA: TGTGCCAGCAGCCAAAGCGGGGGGGGCACAGATACGCAGTATTTT
J: TRBJ2-3
V: TRBV7-9
length: 15
D: TRBD2
size: once